This T cell receptor beta chain comes out of a study of cytomegalovirus exposure and HLA in healthy donors. Study findings and constraints: Researchers reported in a later analysis that a missense DCLRE1C variant was tied to TCR beta V- and J-gene trimming. Fewer N-insertions (relative to the roughly 630-donor mean) were reportedly seen in an Asian-associated ancestry cluster in a later analysis. Being productive about 87% or about 30% of the time was typical of most TCR beta V segments in an earlier analysis. Despite most TCR sequences being rare, some public TCRs occurred in many donors.

Regarding this clone: Its antigen is undetermined.

CDR1 and CDR2 from the germline V gene are SGHTA and FQGNSA. Trimming took off 1 base at V and 5 bases at J, with 9 bases between the two ends. This CDR3 spans 14 amino acids. PCR was performed using 60 Vbeta and 13 Jbeta primers. Clones were sequenced by immunoSEQ multiplex PCR, and TCRdb holds only the in-frame ones, with some missing. The data contain 150,000 to 200,000 clones, roughly three quarters of them singletons. The sequenced sample was PBMCs. The chain couples TRBV7-2 to TRBJ2-1; D may be TRBD1 (5 bases). The source is a male donor in good health and CMV-seropositive. CDR3 amino acids: CASSLGGLHNEQFF. The DNA of the CDR3 is TGTGCCAGCAGCTTAGGGGGCCTTCACAATGAGCAGTTCTTC.